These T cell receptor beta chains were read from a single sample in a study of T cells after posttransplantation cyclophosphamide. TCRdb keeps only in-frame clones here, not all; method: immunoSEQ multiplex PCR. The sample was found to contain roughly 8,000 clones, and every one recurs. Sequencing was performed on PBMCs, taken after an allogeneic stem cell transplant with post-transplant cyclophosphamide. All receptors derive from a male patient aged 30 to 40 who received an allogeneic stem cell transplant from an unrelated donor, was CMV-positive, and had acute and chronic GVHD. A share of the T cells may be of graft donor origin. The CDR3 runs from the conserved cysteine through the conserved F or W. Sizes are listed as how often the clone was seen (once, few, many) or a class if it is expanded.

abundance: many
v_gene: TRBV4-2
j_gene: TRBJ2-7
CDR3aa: CASSQGTSGAREQYF

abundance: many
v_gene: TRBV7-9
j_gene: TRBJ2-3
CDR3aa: CASSPRQTTDTQYF

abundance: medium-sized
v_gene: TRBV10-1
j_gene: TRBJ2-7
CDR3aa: CASSVDRGGYEQYF

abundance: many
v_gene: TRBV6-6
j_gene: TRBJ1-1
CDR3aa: CASSARGLGLNTEAFF

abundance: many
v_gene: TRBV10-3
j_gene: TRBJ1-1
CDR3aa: CAITSGGGTEAFF

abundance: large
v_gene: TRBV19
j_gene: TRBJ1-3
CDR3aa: CASSIISGNTIYF

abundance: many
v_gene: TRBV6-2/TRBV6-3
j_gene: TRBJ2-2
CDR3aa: CASRSQGTGELFF

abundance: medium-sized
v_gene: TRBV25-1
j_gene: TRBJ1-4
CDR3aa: CASSDVGHREKLFF

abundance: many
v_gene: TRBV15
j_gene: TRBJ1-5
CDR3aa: CATSREGGNQPQHF

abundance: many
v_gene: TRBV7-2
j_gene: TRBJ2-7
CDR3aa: CASSPYGLAYEQYF

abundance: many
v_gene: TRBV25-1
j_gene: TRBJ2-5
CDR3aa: CASSPQMNRTYQETQYF

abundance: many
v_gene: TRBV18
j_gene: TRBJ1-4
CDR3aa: CASSPNSGLDEKLFF

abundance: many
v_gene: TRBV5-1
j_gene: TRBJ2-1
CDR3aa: CASSSRGSTEQFF

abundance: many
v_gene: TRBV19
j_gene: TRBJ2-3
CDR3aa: CATTRDSLDTQYF

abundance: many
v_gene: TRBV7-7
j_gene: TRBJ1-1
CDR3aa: CASSLEVGTEAFF

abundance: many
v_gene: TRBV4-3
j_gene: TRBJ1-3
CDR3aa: CASSQDLWRTGNTIYF

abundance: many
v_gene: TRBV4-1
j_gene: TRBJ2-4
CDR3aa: CATASGSVGNIQYF

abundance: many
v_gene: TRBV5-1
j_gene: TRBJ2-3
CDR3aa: CASSPGQYTDTQYF

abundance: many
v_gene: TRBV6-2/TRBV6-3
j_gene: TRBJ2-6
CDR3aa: CASSPHPGTFRSGANVLTF

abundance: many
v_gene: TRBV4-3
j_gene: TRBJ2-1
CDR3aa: CASSQNSARDEQFF

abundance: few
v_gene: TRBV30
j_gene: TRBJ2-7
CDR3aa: CAWTSAGAEQYF

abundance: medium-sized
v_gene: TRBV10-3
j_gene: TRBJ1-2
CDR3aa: CAISVDGYTF

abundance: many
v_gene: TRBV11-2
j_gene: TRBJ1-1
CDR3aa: CASSSTGTGVLRAFF

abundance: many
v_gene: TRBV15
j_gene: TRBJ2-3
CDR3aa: CATSRGQGRDTQYF

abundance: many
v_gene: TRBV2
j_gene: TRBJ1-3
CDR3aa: CASSERRGDSGNTIYF

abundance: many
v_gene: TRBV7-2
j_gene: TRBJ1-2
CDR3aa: CASSQDRNYGYTF

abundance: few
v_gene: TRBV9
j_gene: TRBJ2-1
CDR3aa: CASSEYTGSYNGQFF

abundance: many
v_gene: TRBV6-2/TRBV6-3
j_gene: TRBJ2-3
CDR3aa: CASRKGLAGTTDTQYF

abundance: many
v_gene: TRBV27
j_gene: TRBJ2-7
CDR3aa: CASSFAGIGEQYF

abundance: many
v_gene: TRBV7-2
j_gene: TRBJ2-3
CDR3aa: CASSPHRGFTDTQYF

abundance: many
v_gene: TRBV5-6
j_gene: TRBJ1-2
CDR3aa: CASSPTAGGYGYTF

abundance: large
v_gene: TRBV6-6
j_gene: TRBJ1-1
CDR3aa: CASSLSDRAAEAFF

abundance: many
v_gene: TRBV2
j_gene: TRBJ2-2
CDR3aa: CASSLQGAKNTGELFF

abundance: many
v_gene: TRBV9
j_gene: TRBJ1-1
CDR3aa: CASSVATGLMNTEAFF

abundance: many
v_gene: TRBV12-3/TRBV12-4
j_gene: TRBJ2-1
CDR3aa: CASSSSSGLSGAYNEQFF

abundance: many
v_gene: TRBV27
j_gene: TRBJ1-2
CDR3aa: CASSLGGGRYGYTF

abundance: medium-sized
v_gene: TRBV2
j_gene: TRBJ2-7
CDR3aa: CASSVGTGDYEQYF

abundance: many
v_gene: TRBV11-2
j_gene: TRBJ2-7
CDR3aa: CASSSDRDSYEQYF

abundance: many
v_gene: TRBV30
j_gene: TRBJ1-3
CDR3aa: CAWSVGTVGNTIYF

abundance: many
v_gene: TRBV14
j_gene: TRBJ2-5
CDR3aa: CASSPTRGTQETQYF

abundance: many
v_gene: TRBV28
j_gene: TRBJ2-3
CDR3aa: CASLIAGATDTQYF

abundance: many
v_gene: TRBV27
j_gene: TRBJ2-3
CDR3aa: CASTSSWATDTQYF

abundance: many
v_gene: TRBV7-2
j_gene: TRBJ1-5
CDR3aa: CASSGRQGGSAHF

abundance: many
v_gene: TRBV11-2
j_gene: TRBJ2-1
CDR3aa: CASSLVAGGIYEQFF

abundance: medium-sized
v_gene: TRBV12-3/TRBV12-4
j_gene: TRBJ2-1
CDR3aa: CASSWETGSSYNEQFF

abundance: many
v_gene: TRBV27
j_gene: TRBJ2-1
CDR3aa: CASSFPGTTDNEQFF

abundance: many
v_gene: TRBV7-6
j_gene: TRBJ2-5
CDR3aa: CASSLGPQETQYF

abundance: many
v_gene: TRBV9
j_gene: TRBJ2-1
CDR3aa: CASSVDRDEQFF

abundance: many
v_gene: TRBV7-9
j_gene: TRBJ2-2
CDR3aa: CASSHYDTGANTGELFF

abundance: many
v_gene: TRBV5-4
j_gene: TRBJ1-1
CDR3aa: CASSQDRNRAFF

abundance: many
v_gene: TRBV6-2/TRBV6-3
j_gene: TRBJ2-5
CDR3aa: CASSPVQETQYF

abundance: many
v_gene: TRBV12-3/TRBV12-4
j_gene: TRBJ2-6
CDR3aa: CASSLRQGSNVLTF